A selection of T cell receptor beta chains follows, all from one sample in a study of graft-versus-host responses after intestinal transplantation. What these receptors recognize is not known. The assay was immunoSEQ multiplex PCR, and TCRdb's table has in-frame clones only and misses some. This sample has 90,000 to 120,000 clones, with over 75% found just once. The sample in question was unstimulated CD4+ T cells sorted from spleen or lymph node cells, obtained before intestinal transplant. The receptors shown here come from a human donor who received an intestinal transplant. The CDR3 runs from the conserved cysteine through the conserved F or W. D genes are given only for firm matches. Clone size is shown for a subset of rows, as once, few, many or a class of expanded clone.

d_call: NA; j_call: TRBJ2-3; v_call: TRBV7-9; clone_size: NA; cdr3_aa: CASSFLGLHTQYF; cdr3_nt: TGTGCCAGCAGCTTTTTGGGCCTACATACGCAGTATTTT
d_call: TRBD1; j_call: TRBJ1-1; v_call: TRBV5-1; clone_size: NA; cdr3_aa: CASSLGTGGLHTEAFF; cdr3_nt: TGCGCCAGCAGCTTAGGGACAGGGGGCTTGCACACTGAAGCTTTCTTT
d_call: NA; j_call: TRBJ2-7; v_call: TRBV9; clone_size: NA; cdr3_aa: CASSKGLKSYEQYF; cdr3_nt: TGTGCCAGCAGCAAAGGACTAAAATCCTACGAGCAGTACTTC
d_call: TRBD1; j_call: TRBJ1-5; v_call: TRBV10-3; clone_size: few; cdr3_aa: CATRQGNQPQHF; cdr3_nt: TGTGCCACCCGACAGGGAAATCAGCCCCAGCATTTT
d_call: TRBD1; j_call: TRBJ2-1; v_call: TRBV5-6; clone_size: NA; cdr3_aa: CASRRRDRGNEQFF; cdr3_nt: TGTGCCAGCAGGCGGCGGGACAGGGGGAATGAGCAGTTCTTC
d_call: TRBD1; j_call: TRBJ2-3; v_call: TRBV11-3; clone_size: NA; cdr3_aa: CASSNRGATDTQYF; cdr3_nt: TGTGCCAGCAGTAACAGGGGAGCCACAGATACGCAGTATTTT
d_call: TRBD2; j_call: TRBJ2-3; v_call: TRBV6-5; clone_size: NA; cdr3_aa: CASRPSGGRTDTQYF; cdr3_nt: TGTGCCAGCAGACCCTCGGGGGGGCGGACAGATACGCAGTATTTT
d_call: NA; j_call: TRBJ1-2; v_call: TRBV10-2; clone_size: NA; cdr3_aa: CASSVQNYGYTF; cdr3_nt: TGCGCCAGCAGTGTACAGAACTATGGCTACACCTTC
d_call: NA; j_call: TRBJ2-7; v_call: TRBV6-1; clone_size: NA; cdr3_aa: CASRRGGVAHYEQYF; cdr3_nt: TGTGCCAGCAGAAGGGGGGGGGTGGCCCACTACGAGCAGTACTTC
d_call: NA; j_call: TRBJ2-7; v_call: TRBV5-5; clone_size: NA; cdr3_aa: CASSLRGETSYEQYF; cdr3_nt: TGTGCCAGCAGCTTACGTGGCGAAACCTCCTACGAGCAGTACTTC
d_call: NA; j_call: TRBJ2-6; v_call: TRBV7-9; clone_size: NA; cdr3_aa: CASRVFSGANVLTF; cdr3_nt: TGTGCCAGCAGAGTATTCTCTGGGGCCAACGTCCTGACTTTC
d_call: TRBD2; j_call: TRBJ2-1; v_call: TRBV6-5; clone_size: NA; cdr3_aa: CASSYVAGGNNEQFF; cdr3_nt: TGTGCCAGCAGTTACGTAGCGGGAGGAAACAATGAGCAGTTCTTC
d_call: TRBD2; j_call: TRBJ2-1; v_call: TRBV5-1; clone_size: NA; cdr3_aa: CASVAHYSTSGRRFF; cdr3_nt: TGCGCCAGCGTCGCCCACTATTCGACTAGCGGGAGGCGGTTCTTC
d_call: NA; j_call: TRBJ2-5; v_call: TRBV10-2; clone_size: once; cdr3_aa: CASRVSGEGTQYF; cdr3_nt: TGCGCCAGCAGGGTTAGTGGAGAAGGGACCCAGTACTTC